This is a list of T cell receptor beta chains from one sample in a study of blood T cells in healthy people across ages. TCRdb passed the 5' RACE reads through MiXCR, listing each CDR3 protein once. The table includes 550,000 to 750,000 distinct CDR3 sequences, 21% detected once. Sequenced material: blood. The receptors were sampled from a man in his sixties or seventies in good health. The CDR3 runs from the conserved cysteine through the conserved F or W. A D gene is named only where the DNA matches it firmly. Clone size appears in some rows only: once, few, many, or a class for an expanded clone.

V: TRBV11-1
size: few
D: NA
J: TRBJ2-7
CDR3: CASSLTDGSYEQYF
DNA: TGTGCCAGCAGCTTAACGGACGGATCCTACGAGCAGTACTTC

V: TRBV10-3
size: NA
D: TRBD1
J: TRBJ1-1
CDR3: CAISEPEAGGEAFF
DNA: TGTGCCATCAGTGAGCCGGAGGCAGGGGGTGAAGCTTTCTTT

V: TRBV6-1
size: few
D: NA
J: TRBJ1-3
CDR3: CASKKNSGNTIYF
DNA: TGTGCCAGCAAGAAGAACTCTGGAAACACCATATATTTT

V: TRBV20-1
size: few
D: TRBD2
J: TRBJ2-1
CDR3: CRAPGLAHEQFF
DNA: TGCAGAGCACCGGGACTAGCCCATGAGCAGTTCTTC

V: TRBV7-9
size: few
D: NA
J: TRBJ2-1
CDR3: CASSLGTLTGEQFF
DNA: TGTGCCAGCAGCTTGGGGACCCTCACGGGGGAGCAGTTCTTC

V: TRBV7-9
size: NA
D: NA
J: TRBJ2-7
CDR3: CASSLVAGRNYEQYF
DNA: TGTGCCAGCAGCTTAGTCGCAGGAAGAAACTACGAGCAGTACTTC

V: TRBV28
size: once
D: NA
J: TRBJ1-4
CDR3: CASGFPRGSEKLFF
DNA: TGTGCCAGCGGTTTCCCTAGGGGGTCCGAAAAACTGTTTTTT

V: TRBV7-9
size: NA
D: NA
J: TRBJ2-5
CDR3: CASSPDRPLQETQYF
DNA: TGTGCCAGCAGCCCAGACAGGCCCTTGCAAGAGACCCAGTACTTC

V: TRBV20-1
size: few
D: NA
J: TRBJ1-1
CDR3: CSARDSAALRSAFF
DNA: TGCAGTGCTAGAGATTCGGCCGCGCTCAGGTCAGCTTTCTTT

V: TRBV5-1
size: few
D: NA
J: TRBJ2-7
CDR3: CASSLYPGDYEQYF
DNA: TGCGCCAGCAGCTTGTACCCAGGGGACTACGAGCAGTACTTC